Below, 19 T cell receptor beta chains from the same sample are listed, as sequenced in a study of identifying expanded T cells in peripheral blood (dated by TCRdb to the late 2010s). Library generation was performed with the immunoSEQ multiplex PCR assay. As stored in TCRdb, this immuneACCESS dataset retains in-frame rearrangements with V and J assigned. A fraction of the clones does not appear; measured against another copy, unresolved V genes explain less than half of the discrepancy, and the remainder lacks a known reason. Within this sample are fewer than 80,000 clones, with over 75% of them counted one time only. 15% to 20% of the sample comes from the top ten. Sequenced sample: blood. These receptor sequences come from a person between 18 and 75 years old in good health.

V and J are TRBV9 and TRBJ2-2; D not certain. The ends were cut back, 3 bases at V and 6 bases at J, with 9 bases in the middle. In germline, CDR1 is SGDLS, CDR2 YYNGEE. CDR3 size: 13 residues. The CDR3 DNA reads TGTGCCAGCAGCGCCCTCCAATCCGGGGAGCTGTTTTTT. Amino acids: CASSALQSGELFF.

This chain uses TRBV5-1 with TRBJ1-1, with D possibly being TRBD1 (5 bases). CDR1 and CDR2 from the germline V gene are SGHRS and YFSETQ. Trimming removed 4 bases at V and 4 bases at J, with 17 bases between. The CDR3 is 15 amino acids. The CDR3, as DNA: TGCGCCAGCAGCGAGTCCGTGGGGGGAGGCACTGAAGCTTTCTTT. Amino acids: CASSESVGGGTEAFF.

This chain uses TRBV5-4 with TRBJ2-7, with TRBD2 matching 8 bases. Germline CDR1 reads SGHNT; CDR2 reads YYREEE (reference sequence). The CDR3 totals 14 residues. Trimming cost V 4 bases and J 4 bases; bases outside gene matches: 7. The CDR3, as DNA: TGTGCCAGCAGCCTGAGAGCGGGAGCATACGAGCAGTACTTC. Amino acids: CASSLRAGAYEQYF.

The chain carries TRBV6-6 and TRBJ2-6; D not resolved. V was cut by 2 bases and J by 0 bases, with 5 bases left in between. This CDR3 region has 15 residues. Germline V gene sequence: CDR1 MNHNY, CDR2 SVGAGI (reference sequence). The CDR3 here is CASSYPTSGANVLTF. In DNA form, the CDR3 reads TGTGCCAGCAGTTACCCCACCTCTGGGGCCAACGTCCTGACTTTC.

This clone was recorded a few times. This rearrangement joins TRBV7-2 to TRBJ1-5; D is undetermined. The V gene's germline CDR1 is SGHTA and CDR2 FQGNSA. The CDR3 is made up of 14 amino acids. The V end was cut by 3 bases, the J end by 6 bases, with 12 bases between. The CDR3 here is CASSLADGGQPQHF. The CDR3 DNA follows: TGTGCCAGCAGCTTGGCGGACGGAGGTCAGCCCCAGCATTTT.

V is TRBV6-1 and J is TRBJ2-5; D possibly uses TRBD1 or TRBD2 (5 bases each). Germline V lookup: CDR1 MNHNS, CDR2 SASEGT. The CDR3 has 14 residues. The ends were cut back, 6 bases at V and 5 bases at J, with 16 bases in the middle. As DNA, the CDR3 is TGTGCCAGCAGGGAAATGTGGGGGTTTGAGACCCAGTACTTC. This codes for CASREMWGFETQYF.

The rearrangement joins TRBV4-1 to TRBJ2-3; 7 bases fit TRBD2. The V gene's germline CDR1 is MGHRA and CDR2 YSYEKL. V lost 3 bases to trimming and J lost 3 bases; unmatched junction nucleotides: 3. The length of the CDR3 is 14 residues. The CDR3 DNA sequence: TGCGCCAGCAGCCACCTACTAGCGACAGATACGCAGTATTTT. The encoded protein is CASSHLLATDTQYF.

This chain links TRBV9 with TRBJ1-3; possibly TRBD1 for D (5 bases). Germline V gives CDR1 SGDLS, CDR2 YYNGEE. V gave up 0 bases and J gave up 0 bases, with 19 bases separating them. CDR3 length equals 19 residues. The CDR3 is CASSVVRRYWGISGNTIYF. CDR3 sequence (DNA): TGTGCCAGCAGCGTAGTGCGGCGGTATTGGGGGATCTCTGGAAACACCATATATTTT.

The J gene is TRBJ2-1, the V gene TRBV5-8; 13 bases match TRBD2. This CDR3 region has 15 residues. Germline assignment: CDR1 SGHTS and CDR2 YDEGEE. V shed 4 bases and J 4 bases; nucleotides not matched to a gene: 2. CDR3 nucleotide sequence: TGTGCCAGCAGCGGGGGACTAGCGGGATACAATGAGCAGTTCTTC. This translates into CASSGGLAGYNEQFF.

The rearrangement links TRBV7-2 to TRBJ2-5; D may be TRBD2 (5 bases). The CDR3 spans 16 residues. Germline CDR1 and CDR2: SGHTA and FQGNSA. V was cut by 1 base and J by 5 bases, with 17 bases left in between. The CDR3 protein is CASSLVGNTPGETQYF. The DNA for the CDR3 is TGTGCCAGCAGCTTAGTCGGTAATACTCCGGGGGAGACCCAGTACTTC.

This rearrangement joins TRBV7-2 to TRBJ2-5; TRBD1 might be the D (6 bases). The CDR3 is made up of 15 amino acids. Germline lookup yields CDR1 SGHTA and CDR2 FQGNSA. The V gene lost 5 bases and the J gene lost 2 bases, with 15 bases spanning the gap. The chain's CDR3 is CASSLGRQVQETQYF. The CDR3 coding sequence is TGTGCCAGCAGCCTCGGACGACAGGTTCAAGAGACCCAGTACTTC.

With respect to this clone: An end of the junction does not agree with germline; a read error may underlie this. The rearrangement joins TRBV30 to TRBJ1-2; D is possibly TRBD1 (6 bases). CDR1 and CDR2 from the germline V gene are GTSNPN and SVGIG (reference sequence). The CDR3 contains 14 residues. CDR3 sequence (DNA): TGTGCCTGGAGTTCACAAGGGGGTGGCTATGTCTACACCTTC. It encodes CAWSSQGGGYVYTF. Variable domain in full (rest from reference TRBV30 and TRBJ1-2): SQTIHQWPATLVQPVGSPLSLECTVEGTSNPNLYWYRQAAGRGLQLLFYSVGIGQISSEVPQNLSASRPQDRQFILSSKKLLLSDSGFYLCAWSSQGGGYVYTFGSGTRLTVV.

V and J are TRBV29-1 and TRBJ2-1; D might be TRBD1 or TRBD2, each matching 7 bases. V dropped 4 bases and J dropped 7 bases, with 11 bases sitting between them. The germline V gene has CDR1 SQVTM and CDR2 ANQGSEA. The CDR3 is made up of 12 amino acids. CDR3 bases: TGCAGCGTTGGGGAGGGGGCGAATGAGCAGTTCTTC. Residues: CSVGEGANEQFF.

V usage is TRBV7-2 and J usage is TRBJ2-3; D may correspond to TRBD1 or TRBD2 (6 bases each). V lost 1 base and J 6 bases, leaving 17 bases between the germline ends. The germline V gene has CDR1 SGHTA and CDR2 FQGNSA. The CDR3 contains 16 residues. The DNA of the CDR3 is TGTGCCAGCAGCTTAGGTGCAGGGGACTTATCCGATACGCAGTATTTT. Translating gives CASSLGAGDLSDTQYF.

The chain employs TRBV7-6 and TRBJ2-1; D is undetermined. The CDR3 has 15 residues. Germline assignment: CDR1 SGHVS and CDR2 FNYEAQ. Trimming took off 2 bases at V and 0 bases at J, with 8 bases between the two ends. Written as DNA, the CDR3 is TGTGCCAGCAGCTTACAAATCCTCTCCTACAATGAGCAGTTCTTC. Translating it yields CASSLQILSYNEQFF.

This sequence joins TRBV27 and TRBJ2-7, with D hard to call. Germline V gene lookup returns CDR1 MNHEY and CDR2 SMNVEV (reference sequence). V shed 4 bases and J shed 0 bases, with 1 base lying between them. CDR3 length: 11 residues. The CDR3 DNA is TGTGCCAGCAGTTCCTCCTACGAGCAGTACTTC. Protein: CASSSSYEQYF.

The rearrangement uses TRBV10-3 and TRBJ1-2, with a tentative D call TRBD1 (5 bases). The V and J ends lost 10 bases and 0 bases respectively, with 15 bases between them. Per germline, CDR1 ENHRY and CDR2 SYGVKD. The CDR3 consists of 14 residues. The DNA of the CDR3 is TGTGCCACCTCACAGGTCCCCACTAACTATGGCTACACCTTC. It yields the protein CATSQVPTNYGYTF.

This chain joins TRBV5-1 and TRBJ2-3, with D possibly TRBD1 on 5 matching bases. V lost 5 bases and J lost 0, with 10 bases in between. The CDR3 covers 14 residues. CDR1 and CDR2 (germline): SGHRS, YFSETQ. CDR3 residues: CASRPTVSTDTQYF. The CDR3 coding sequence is TGCGCCAGCAGGCCGACAGTTAGCACAGATACGCAGTATTTT.

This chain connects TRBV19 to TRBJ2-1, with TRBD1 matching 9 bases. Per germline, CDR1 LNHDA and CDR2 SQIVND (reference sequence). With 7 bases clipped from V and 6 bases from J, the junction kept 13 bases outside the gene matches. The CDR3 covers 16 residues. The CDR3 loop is CASTQKQGASPNEQFF. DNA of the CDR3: TGTGCCAGTACCCAGAAACAGGGGGCCAGTCCCAATGAGCAGTTCTTC.